This TCR beta chain is from a study of identical twins. This clonotype came up many times. The antigen is not known. Via MiXCR, TCRdb re-called the 5' RACE reads, giving one row per CDR3 protein. The sample comprises nearly 250,000 distinct CDR3 sequences, about 7% of which are singletons, and 3.5% to 4% rests with the top ten. The study, taken as a whole, reports: With beta out-of-frame sequences, excess sharing by twins was weaker. The abundant beta clonotypes from cord blood had fewer insertions, and memory repertoires had none of this. Cross-sectional statistical analysis, not tracking of the same donors, underpinned the conclusions. Compared with models, monozygotic twins showed more out-of-frame TCR alpha sharing.

Germline V gene sequence: CDR1 SGHRS, CDR2 YFSETQ. The CDR3 consists of 14 residues. V shed 3 bases and J shed 1 base, with 9 bases lying between them. These data are also associated with another study on yellow fever vaccine responses in identical twins.

J is TRBJ2-3 and V is TRBV5-1; possible D gene TRBD2, 6 bases. The sequenced sample consisted of memory (CD45RO+) T cells sorted from blood. The source of this sequence is a woman between 18 and 30 years old in good health. The CDR3 protein is CASSYSGGTDTQYF. The CDR3 nucleotides read TGCGCCAGCAGCTATAGCGGAGGCACAGATACGCAGTATTTT.